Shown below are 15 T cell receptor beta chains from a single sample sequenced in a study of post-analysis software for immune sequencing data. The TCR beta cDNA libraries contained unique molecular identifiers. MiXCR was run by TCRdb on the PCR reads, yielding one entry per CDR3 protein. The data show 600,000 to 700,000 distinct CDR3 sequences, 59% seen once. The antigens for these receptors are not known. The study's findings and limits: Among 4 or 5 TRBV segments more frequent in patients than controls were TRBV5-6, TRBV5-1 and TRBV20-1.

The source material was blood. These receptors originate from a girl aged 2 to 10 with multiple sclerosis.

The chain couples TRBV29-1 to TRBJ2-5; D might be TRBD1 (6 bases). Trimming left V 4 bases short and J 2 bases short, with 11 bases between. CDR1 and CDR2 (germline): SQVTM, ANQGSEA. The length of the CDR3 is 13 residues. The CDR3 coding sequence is TGCAGCGTTGCGGGGCAGGGGCAAGAGACCCAGTACTTC. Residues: CSVAGQGQETQYF.

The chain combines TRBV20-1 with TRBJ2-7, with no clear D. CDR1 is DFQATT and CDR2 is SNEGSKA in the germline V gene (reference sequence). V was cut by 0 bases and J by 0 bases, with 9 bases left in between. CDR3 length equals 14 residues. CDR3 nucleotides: TGCAGTGCTAGAGACCCATCGAGCTCCTACGAGCAGTACTTC. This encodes CSARDPSSSYEQYF.

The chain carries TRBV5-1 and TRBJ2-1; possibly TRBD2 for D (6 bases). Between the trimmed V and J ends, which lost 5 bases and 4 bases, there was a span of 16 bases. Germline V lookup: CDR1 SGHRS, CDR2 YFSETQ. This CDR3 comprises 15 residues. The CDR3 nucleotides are TGCGCCAGCAGTCGGGAGTTAGCGGCTTACAATGAGCAGTTCTTC. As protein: CASSRELAAYNEQFF.

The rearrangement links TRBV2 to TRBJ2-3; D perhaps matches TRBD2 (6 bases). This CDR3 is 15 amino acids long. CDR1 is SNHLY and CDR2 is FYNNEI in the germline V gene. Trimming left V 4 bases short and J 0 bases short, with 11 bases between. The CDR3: CASSGLSGSTDTQYF. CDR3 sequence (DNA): TGTGCCAGCAGTGGATTAAGCGGGAGCACAGATACGCAGTATTTT.

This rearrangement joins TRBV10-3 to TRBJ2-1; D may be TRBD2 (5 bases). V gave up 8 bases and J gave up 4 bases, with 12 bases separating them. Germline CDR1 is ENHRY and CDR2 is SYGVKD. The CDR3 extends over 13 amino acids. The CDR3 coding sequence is TGTGCCATCCGGAGGATAATTTACAATGAGCAGTTCTTC. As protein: CAIRRIIYNEQFF.

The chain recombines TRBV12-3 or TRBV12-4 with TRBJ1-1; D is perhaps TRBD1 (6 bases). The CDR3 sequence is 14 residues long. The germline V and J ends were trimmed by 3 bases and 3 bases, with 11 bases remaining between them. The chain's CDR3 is CASSFRGQDTEAFF. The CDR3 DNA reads TGTGCCAGCAGTTTCCGGGGACAAGACACTGAAGCTTTCTTT.

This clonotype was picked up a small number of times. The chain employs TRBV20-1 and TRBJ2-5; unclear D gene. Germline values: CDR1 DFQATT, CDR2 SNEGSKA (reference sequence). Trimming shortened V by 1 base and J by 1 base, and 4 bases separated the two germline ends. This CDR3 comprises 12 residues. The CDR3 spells CSARASQETQYF. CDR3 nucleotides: TGCAGTGCTAGAGCGTCCCAAGAGACCCAGTACTTC.

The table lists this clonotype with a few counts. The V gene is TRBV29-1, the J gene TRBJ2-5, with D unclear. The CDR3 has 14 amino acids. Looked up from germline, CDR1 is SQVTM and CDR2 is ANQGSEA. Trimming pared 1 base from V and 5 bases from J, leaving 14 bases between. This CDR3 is CSVEARLHRETQYF. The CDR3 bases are TGCAGCGTTGAAGCGCGCTTGCACCGGGAGACCCAGTACTTC.

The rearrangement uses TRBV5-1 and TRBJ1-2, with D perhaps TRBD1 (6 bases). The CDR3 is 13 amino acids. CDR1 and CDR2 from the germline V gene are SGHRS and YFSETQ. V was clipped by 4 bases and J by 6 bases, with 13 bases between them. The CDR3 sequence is CASSPTGSNGYTF. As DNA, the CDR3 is TGCGCCAGCAGCCCGACAGGCTCTAATGGCTACACCTTC.

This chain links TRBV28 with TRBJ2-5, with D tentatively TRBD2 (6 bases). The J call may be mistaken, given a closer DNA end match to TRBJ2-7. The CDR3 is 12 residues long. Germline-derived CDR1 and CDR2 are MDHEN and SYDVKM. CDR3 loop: CASTAGRHEQYF. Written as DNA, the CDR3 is TGTGCCAGCACCGCGGGGAGACACGAGCAGTACTTC.

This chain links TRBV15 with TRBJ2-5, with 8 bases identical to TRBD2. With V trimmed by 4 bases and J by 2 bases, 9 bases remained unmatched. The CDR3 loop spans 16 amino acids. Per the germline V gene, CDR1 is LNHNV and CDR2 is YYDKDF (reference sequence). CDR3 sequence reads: CATSKILSGGQETQYF. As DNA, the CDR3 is TGTGCCACCAGCAAGATTTTATCGGGAGGGCAAGAGACCCAGTACTTC. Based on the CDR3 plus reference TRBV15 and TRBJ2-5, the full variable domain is DAMVIQNPRYQVTQFGKPVTLSCSQTLNHNVMYWYQQKSSQAPKLLFHYYDKDFNNEADTPDNFQSRRPNTSFCFLDIRSPGLGDTAMYLCATSKILSGGQETQYFGPGTRLLVL.

CDR3 DNA sequence: TGTGCCAGCAGTTTACAGGCGGGGTTCGAGACCCAGTACTTC. Its translation is CASSLQAGFETQYF. This chain links TRBV12-3 or TRBV12-4 with TRBJ2-5; tentative D call: TRBD2 (6 bases). V lost 2 bases and J lost 5, with 12 bases in between. The CDR3 spans 14 residues.

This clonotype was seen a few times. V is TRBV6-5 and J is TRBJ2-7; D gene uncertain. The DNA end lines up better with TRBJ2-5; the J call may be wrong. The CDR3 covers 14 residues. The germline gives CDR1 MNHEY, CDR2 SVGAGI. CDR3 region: CASSPGGWQETQYF. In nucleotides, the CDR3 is TGTGCCAGCAGCCCCGGCGGCTGGCAAGAGACCCAGTACTTC.

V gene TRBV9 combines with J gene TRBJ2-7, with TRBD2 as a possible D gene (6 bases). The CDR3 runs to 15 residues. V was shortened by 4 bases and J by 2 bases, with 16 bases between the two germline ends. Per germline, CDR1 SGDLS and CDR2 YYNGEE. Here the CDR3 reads CASSPAAGLTYEQYF. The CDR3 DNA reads TGTGCCAGCAGCCCCGCAGCAGGACTAACCTACGAGCAGTACTTC.

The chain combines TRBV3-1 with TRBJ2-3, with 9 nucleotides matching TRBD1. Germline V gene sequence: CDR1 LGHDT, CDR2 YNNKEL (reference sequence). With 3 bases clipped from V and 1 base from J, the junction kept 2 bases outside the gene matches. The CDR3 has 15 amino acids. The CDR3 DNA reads TGTGCCAGCAGCCACAGGACAGGGGGCACAGATACGCAGTATTTT. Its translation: CASSHRTGGTDTQYF.